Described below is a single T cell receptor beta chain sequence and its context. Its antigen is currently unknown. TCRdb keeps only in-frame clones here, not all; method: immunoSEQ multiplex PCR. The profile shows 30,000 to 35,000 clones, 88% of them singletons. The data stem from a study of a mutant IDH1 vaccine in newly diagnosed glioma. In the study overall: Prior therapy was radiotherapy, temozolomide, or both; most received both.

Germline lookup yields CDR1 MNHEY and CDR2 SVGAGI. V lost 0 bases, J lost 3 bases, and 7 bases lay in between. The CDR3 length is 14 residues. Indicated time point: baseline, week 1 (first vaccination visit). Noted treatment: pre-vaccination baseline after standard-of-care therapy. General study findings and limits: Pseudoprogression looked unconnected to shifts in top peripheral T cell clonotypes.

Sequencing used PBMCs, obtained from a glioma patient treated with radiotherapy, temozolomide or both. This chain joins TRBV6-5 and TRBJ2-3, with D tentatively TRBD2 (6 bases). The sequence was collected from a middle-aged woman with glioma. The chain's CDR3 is CASSYSRETDTQYF. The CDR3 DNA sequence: TGTGCCAGCAGTTACTCCCGGGAGACAGATACGCAGTATTTT.